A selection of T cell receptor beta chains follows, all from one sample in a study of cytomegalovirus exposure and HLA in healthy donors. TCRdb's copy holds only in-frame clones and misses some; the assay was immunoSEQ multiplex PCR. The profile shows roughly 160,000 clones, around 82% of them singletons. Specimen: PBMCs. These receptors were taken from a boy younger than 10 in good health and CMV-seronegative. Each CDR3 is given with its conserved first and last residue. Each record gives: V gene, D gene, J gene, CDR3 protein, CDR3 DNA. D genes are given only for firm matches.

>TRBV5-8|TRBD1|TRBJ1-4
CASSWRGRRTNEKLFF
TGTGCCAGCAGTTGGAGGGGGCGGCGAACTAATGAAAAACTGTTTTTT
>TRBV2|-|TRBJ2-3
CAPRGVGTDTQYF
TGTGCCCCCAGGGGGGTCGGCACAGATACGCAGTATTTT
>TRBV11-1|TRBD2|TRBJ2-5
CASSLEREETQYF
TGTGCCAGCAGCTTAGAGCGGGAGGAGACCCAGTACTTC
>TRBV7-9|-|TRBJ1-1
CASSLPGLNTEAFF
TGTGCCAGCAGCTTACCGGGATTGAACACTGAAGCTTTCTTT
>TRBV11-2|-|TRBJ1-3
CASSAQGNGNTIYF
TGTGCCAGCAGCGCACAGGGAAATGGAAACACCATATATTTT
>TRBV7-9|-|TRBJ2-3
CASSLFGGSTDTQYF
TGTGCCAGCAGCTTATTCGGCGGGAGCACAGATACGCAGTATTTT
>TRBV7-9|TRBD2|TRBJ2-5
CASSLGGLADQETQYF
TGTGCCAGCAGCTTGGGAGGACTAGCGGATCAAGAGACCCAGTACTTC
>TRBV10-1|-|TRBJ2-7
CASSGTSYEQYF
TGCGCCAGCAGTGGGACATCCTACGAGCAGTACTTC
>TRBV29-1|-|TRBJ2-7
CSVRGGAYEQYF
TGCAGCGTTCGAGGGGGGGCCTACGAGCAGTACTTC
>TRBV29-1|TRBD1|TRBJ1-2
CSVGPTGMDYGYTF
TGCAGCGTTGGGCCGACAGGGATGGACTATGGCTACACCTTC
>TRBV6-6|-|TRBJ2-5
CASSYSSRVETQYF
TGTGCCAGCAGTTACTCGAGCCGGGTGGAGACCCAGTACTTC
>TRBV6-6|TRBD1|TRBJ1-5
CASSPRQGGQPQHF
TGTGCCAGCAGTCCAAGACAGGGAGGTCAGCCCCAGCATTTT
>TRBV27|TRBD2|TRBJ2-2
CATRLAGGPNTGELFF
TGTGCCACCCGACTAGCGGGAGGGCCGAACACCGGGGAGCTGTTTTTT
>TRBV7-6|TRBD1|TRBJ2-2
CASSFHPPGSRGRRTGELFF
TGTGCCAGCAGCTTCCACCCCCCCGGGTCCAGGGGGCGTCGCACCGGGGAGCTGTTTTTT